The entry below gives a single TCR beta chain sequence along with its context. RNA totalling about 0.5 to 1 ug underwent reverse transcription with random hexamers. TCRdb re-analysed the immunoSEQ multiplex PCR reads in MiXCR, keeping a single row per CDR3 protein. In the table there are fewer than 60,000 distinct CDR3 sequences, approximately 95% of which are singletons. The data are from a study of CD8 T cells in Susac syndrome. Germline V CDR1 and CDR2: SGHVS, FNYEAQ. The ends lost 5 bases at V and 7 bases at J; junction bases unmatched: 12. The CDR3 is 15 amino acids. The chain joins TRBV7-6 to TRBJ2-5; 8 bases are shared with TRBD2. Sequenced: CD8+ T cells from PBMCs. This clonotype was obtained from a human donor with Susac syndrome. The CDR3 is CASSPDFGLAGTQYF. The CDR3 nucleotides read TGTGCCAGCAGCCCGGATTTTGGTCTAGCGGGGACCCAGTACTTC.